This section outlines one T cell receptor beta chain sequence together with its context. Its antigen remains unknown. TCRdb fed the 5' RACE reads into MiXCR, producing one record per CDR3 protein. The sample carries 470,000 or so distinct CDR3 sequences, around a quarter recorded once. This sample stems from a study of T-cell memory formation after mild COVID-19. Study as a whole: TCR clustering was largely donor specific.

V shed 2 bases and J 4 bases; nucleotides not matched to a gene: 4. CDR3 size: 15 residues. The germline CDR1 and CDR2 sequences are MGHDK and SYGVNS. Study-level points and caveats: Largely, contracting CD4+ clones fell within CM and EM, and contracting CD8+ clones within EMRA. Day 15 to 85 contracting clones showed balanced CD4/CD8; day 15 to 37 expanders favored CD4+.

The V and J genes are TRBV25-1 and TRBJ2-3, with TRBD2 matching over 9 bases. The sequenced sample was PBMCs or a T cell subset sorted from them (not recorded which). This receptor was identified in an adult woman who had mild COVID-19 (a few samples of this study predate the infection). Cell type and time point are not known. This CDR3 reads CASSEGLAGPDTQYF. Here the CDR3 DNA reads TGTGCCAGCAGTGAAGGGCTAGCGGGGCCAGATACGCAGTATTTT.